The clone carrying this TCR beta chain was seen many times. Its specificity is unknown. Every donor was a healthy Caucasian. One entry per CDR3 protein, called by TCRdb with MiXCR from the 5' RACE reads. This sample has roughly 630,000 distinct CDR3 sequences, with around 7.5% found just once. This sample is part of a study of identical twins. The study's findings and limits: Memory repertoires showed no such pattern, whereas abundant cord blood beta clonotypes carried fewer insertions.

These sequences were also reported in another study, on yellow fever vaccine responses in identical twins.

The sample taken for sequencing was PBMCs. The receptor comes from a woman aged 18-29 years in good health.

CDR3 protein: CASSLGQSSVTQYF. Written as DNA, the CDR3 is TGCGCCAGCAGCTTGGGACAGAGCTCGGTTACGCAGTATTTT. The J gene is TRBJ2-3, the V gene TRBV5-1, with D perhaps matching TRBD1 (5 bases). This CDR3 is built from 14 residues. Germline V gene data show CDR1 as SGHRS and CDR2 as YFSETQ. Trimming pared 0 bases from V and 8 bases from J, leaving 13 bases between.